The rows below give T cell receptor beta chains drawn from one sample of a study of Ad26.COV2.S vaccination and SARS-CoV-2 variants. TCRdb's table, derived via immunoSEQ multiplex PCR, lists solely in-frame clones and lacks some. The data contain roughly 380,000 clones, about 85% of them singletons. Material: peripheral blood, obtained in a trial of Ad26.COV2.S vaccine versus placebo. These receptors came from a person between 18 and 60 years old who received the Ad26.COV2.S COVID-19 vaccine or a placebo. The CDR3 runs from the conserved cysteine through the conserved F or W. D genes are given only for firm matches. Part of the rows lack a size; the others show once, few, many or a class for expanded clones.

abundance	v_gene	j_gene	d_gene	CDR3nt	CDR3aa
once	TRBV7-2	TRBJ2-3	-	TGTGCCAGCAGCCCAGTTTGGGCACCGGCGATAGATACGCAGTATTTT	CASSPVWAPAIDTQYF
-	TRBV19	TRBJ2-1	TRBD2	TGTGCCAGTAGTATCTGGCTAGCGGGAACCAATGAGCAGTTCTTC	CASSIWLAGTNEQFF
few	TRBV7-8	TRBJ2-2	-	TGTGCCAGCAGCCCAGTAACCGGGGAGCTGTTTTTT	CASSPVTGELFF
-	TRBV6-2/TRBV6-3	TRBJ1-1	-	TGTGCCAGCAGTTACTCGGACAGGAACACTGAAGCTTTCTTT	CASSYSDRNTEAFF
-	TRBV12-5	TRBJ2-7	-	TGTGCTAGTGAAGGGCCCGGGCAGGTCTTATCCTACGAGCAGTACTTC	CASEGPGQVLSYEQYF
-	TRBV6-2/TRBV6-3	TRBJ2-5	TRBD2	TGTGCCAGCAGTTACTCTTCTAGCGGGAAAGAGACCCAGTACTTC	CASSYSSSGKETQYF
-	TRBV30	TRBJ1-1	-	TGTGCCTGGAGTCTGCCGAGGTACACTGAAGCTTTCTTT	CAWSLPRYTEAFF
-	TRBV7-9	TRBJ1-1	-	TGTGCCAGCAGCTTCGTGGTTGAAGCTTTCTTT	CASSFVVEAFF
few	TRBV18	TRBJ2-7	-	TGTGCCAGCTCACCACAGGGTTTGGGAGACGAGCAGTACTTC	CASSPQGLGDEQYF
-	TRBV28	TRBJ2-5	TRBD1	TGTGCCAGCAGTTGGCAGGGGGCAGGGGAGACCCAGTACTTC	CASSWQGAGETQYF
-	TRBV27	TRBJ2-7	-	TGTGCCAGCAGTTCTGAGTTTATGTACGAGCAGTACTTC	CASSSEFMYEQYF
-	TRBV18	TRBJ1-3	-	TGTGCCAGCTCCTCAAAACATGATACCTCCAGCTCTGGAAACACCATATATTTT	CASSSKHDTSSSGNTIYF
-	TRBV6-2/TRBV6-3	TRBJ1-5	-	TGTGCCAGCAGTTACCTACAGGGACGCAATCAGCCCCAGCATTTT	CASSYLQGRNQPQHF
-	TRBV11-2	TRBJ2-1	-	TGTGCCAGCAGCTTAAGGGGTGGGCCCTACAATGAGCAGTTCTTC	CASSLRGGPYNEQFF
-	TRBV7-2	TRBJ2-7	TRBD2	TGTGCCAGCAGCTTAGGTATAGCGCGGGGGGCCTACGAGCAGTACTTC	CASSLGIARGAYEQYF
-	TRBV6-4	TRBJ2-7	-	TGTGCCAGCAGTGACTCAGGCCTGGCTCACTTCGAGCAGTACTTC	CASSDSGLAHFEQYF
-	TRBV3-1/TRBV3-2	TRBJ2-7	TRBD2	TGTGCCAGCAGCCAACAAGGCGGGGGGATTTACGAGCAGTACTTC	CASSQQGGGIYEQYF
once	TRBV7-2	TRBJ2-7	-	TGTGCCAGCAGCTTGGGGGACTGGAAACCGTACGAGCAGTACTTC	CASSLGDWKPYEQYF
-	TRBV5-4	TRBJ2-1	TRBD2	TGTGCCAGCAGCCCGGGACTAGCGGCTGACTCCTACAATGAGCAGTTCTTC	CASSPGLAADSYNEQFF
once	TRBV6-5	TRBJ1-4	-	TGTGCCAGCAGTCGCGGAGGGGCCGACTCTGAAAAACTGTTTTTT	CASSRGGADSEKLFF
-	TRBV10-3	TRBJ2-5	-	TGTGCCATCAGGGGGGGTGGGAGCCAAGAGACCCAGTACTTC	CAIRGGGSQETQYF
-	TRBV19	TRBJ2-2	TRBD2	TGTGCCAGTAACTCACTAGCGGGAGTTACCGGGGAGCTGTTTTTT	CASNSLAGVTGELFF
-	TRBV2	TRBJ1-1	TRBD1	TGTGCCAGCAGTCTCAGGGGGGCCACTGAAGCTTTCTTT	CASSLRGATEAFF
-	TRBV10-3	TRBJ2-1	TRBD1	TGTGCCATCACCTCTAGGCCGGGACAGGGGTACAATGAGCAGTTCTTC	CAITSRPGQGYNEQFF
-	TRBV3-1/TRBV3-2	TRBJ2-7	-	TGTGCCAGCAGCCATGAGAGCTACGAGCAGTACTTC	CASSHESYEQYF